A single sample is the source of the 4 T cell receptor beta chains below, sequenced in a study of blood T cell repertoires in COVID-19. Measured with immunoSEQ multiplex PCR; TCRdb has only the in-frame clones, and not every one. Among roughly 17,000 clones, approximately 78% were seen once, and the ten largest hold 20% to 25%. Sequences were obtained from peripheral blood. The origin of the receptors is a man aged 55 to 70 with active or convalescent COVID-19.

The chain combines TRBV12-5 with TRBJ2-7, with a possible D match to TRBD2 (6 bases). Germline V gene lookup returns CDR1 LGHNT and CDR2 FRNRAP. Trimming stripped 7 bases from V and 7 bases from J, with 23 bases between. This CDR3 is built from 15 residues. In nucleotides, the CDR3 is TGTGCTAGTGCCCCCGGGAGCTGGGAATCGGGTGAGCAGTACTTC. The encoded protein is CASAPGSWESGEQYF.

The J gene is TRBJ2-7, the V gene TRBV19, with 13 bases matching TRBD2. The germline V gene encodes CDR1 LNHDA and CDR2 SQIVND (reference sequence). CDR3 length: 15 amino acids. V was clipped by 6 bases and J by 4 bases; unmatched bases: 6. CDR3 residues: CASRPRTSGSYEQYF. The DNA for the CDR3 is TGTGCCAGTAGACCGCGGACTAGCGGGAGTTACGAGCAGTACTTC. The variable domain in full, completed from reference TRBV19 and TRBJ2-7, reads DGGITQSPKYLFRKEGQNVTLSCEQNLNHDAMYWYRQDPGQGLRLIYYSQIVNDFQKGDIAEGYSVSREKKESFPLTVTSAQKNPTAFYLCASRPRTSGSYEQYFGPGTRLTVT.

The chain couples TRBV18 to TRBJ2-1, with D possibly matching TRBD1 (5 bases). The germline gives CDR1 KGHSH, CDR2 LQKENI. The germline V and J ends were trimmed by 1 base and 7 bases, with 14 bases remaining between them. The CDR3 sequence is 15 residues long. CDR3 in amino acids: CASSPLQGKENEQFF. CDR3 DNA: TGTGCCAGCTCACCACTCCAGGGAAAGGAAAATGAGCAGTTCTTC.

The J gene is TRBJ2-5, the V gene TRBV30; 10 bases fit TRBD2. The length of the CDR3 is 16 residues. The V gene's germline CDR1 is GTSNPN and CDR2 SVGIG (reference sequence). After removal of 2 bases from V and 4 bases from J, the junction contained 10 bases not matched to a gene. The chain's CDR3 is CAWSSNSGGRRETQYF. As DNA, the CDR3 is TGTGCCTGGAGTTCGAATAGCGGGGGGAGGCGAGAGACCCAGTACTTC.